This T cell receptor beta chain was identified in a study of blood T cells in healthy people across ages. The second PCR ran about 6 to 12 cycles with a sample-barcoded 5' primer and J-beta primers. A single record per CDR3 protein comes from TCRdb applying MiXCR to the 5' RACE reads. The data show around 1.5 million distinct CDR3 sequences, approximately 60% seen once. The donors, healthy Caucasians from Russia, were aged roughly 6 to 90. This clonotype was sampled from a man in his late teens or twenties in good health. The sample was blood.

CDR3 loop: CASSLAGGGGNNEQFF. Here the CDR3 DNA reads TGCGCCAGCAGCTTGGCCGGAGGCGGGGGAAACAATGAGCAGTTCTTC. This sequence joins TRBV5-1 and TRBJ2-1, with 7 nucleotides matching TRBD2. Per the germline V gene, CDR1 is SGHRS and CDR2 is YFSETQ. After removal of 0 bases from V and 5 bases from J, the junction contained 8 bases not matched to a gene. The CDR3 has 16 amino acids.